This TCR beta chain came from a study of CXCR3-negative and CXCR3-positive naive CD8 T cells. CDR1 and CDR2 from the germline V gene are LGHDT and YNNKEL (reference sequence). CDR3 length equals 15 residues. Study-wide findings and caveats: CXCR3-positive naive cells carried more hydrophobic TRB CDR3s than CXCR3-negative naive cells did.

On this clonotype itself: What it recognizes is unknown.

In preparing the TRB cDNA libraries, 5' RACE with UMI labels was used. One entry per CDR3 protein, without DNA, is what TCRdb gives after re-calling the 5' RACE reads. The listing contains 100,000 or so distinct CDR3 sequences. The sequenced material came from naive CXCR3+ CD8+ T cells from blood. Specified subset: CD45RO-CCR7+CD27+CD95- naive CD8+ T cells expressing CXCR3 (TNR3+). The chain couples TRBV3-1 to TRBJ2-1; without DNA, the TCRdb call of TRBD2 cannot be checked. This clonotype was obtained from a human donor in good health. Some clones in this sample may be carry-over from other donors' samples. The CDR3 sequence is CASSQLASGRNEQFF.